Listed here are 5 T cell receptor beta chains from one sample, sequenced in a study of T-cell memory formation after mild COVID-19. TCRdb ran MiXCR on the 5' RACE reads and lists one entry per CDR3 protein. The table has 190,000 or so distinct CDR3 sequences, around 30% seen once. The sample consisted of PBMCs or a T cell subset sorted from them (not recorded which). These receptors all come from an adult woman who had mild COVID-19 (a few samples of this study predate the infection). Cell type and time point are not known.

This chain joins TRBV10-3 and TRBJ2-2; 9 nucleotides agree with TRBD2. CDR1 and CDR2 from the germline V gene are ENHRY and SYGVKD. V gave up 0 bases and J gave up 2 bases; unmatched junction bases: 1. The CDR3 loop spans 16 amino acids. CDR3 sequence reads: CAISESAGGNTGELFF. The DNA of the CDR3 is TGTGCCATCAGTGAGTCAGCGGGGGGAAACACCGGGGAGCTGTTTTTT.

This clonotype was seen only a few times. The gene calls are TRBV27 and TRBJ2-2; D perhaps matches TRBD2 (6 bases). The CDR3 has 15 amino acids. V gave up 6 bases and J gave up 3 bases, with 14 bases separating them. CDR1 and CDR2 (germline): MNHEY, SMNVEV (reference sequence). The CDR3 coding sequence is TGTGCCAGCAGCGGACTACGGGCGGACACCGGGGAGCTGTTTTTT. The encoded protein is CASSGLRADTGELFF.

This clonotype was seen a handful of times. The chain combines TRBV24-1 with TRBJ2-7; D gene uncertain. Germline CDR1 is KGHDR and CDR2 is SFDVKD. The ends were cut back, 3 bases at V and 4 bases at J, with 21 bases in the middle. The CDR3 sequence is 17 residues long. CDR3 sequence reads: CATSDTTGPRAIYEQYF. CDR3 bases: TGTGCCACCAGTGATACAACCGGGCCAAGGGCGATTTACGAGCAGTACTTC.

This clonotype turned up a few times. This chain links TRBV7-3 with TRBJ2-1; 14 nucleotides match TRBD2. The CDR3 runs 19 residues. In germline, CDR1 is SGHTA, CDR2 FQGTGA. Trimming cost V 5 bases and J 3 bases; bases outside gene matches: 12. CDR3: CASSPAGTSGSGLYNEQFF. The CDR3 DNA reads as TGTGCCAGCAGCCCCGCCGGGACTAGCGGGAGTGGGCTCTACAATGAGCAGTTCTTC.

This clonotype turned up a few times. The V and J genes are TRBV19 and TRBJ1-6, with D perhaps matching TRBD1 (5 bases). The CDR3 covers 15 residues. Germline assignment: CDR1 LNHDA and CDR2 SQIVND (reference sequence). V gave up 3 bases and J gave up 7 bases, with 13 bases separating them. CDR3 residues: CASSMRGDANSPLHF. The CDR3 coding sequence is TGTGCCAGTAGTATGCGGGGGGATGCGAATTCACCCCTCCACTTT.